The 29 T cell receptor beta chains listed next were all sequenced from one sample in a study of T cell responses to AZD1222 COVID-19 vaccine (dated by TCRdb to the early 2020s). To prepare the library, the immunoSEQ multiplex PCR assay was applied. TCRdb carries this immuneACCESS record with in-frame sequences only. Its versions omit some clonotypes, under half of them owing to an unresolved V gene in the studies checked, with the rest unexplained. Across this sample there are around 99,000 clones, with approximately 88% seen only once. Clones ranked in the top ten supply 5.5% to 8.5% of the sample. The label giving this sample's time point can be read as: baseline before first vaccination. The source material was peripheral blood, sampled on day 0 of AZD1222 vaccination. The origin of the receptors is an adult in good health.

The V call is TRBV11-3, the J call TRBJ2-2; 7 bases are shared with TRBD1. CDR1 is SGHNT and CDR2 is YENEEA in the germline V gene. The trim removed 6 bases at V and 7 bases at J, leaving 8 bases unmatched. The CDR3 consists of 14 residues. The CDR3 nucleotides are TGTGCCAGCAGTTATCGACAGGGTGGCGGGGAGCTGTTTTTT. Amino acid sequence: CASSYRQGGGELFF.

V is TRBV28 and J is TRBJ2-7; D assignment may be TRBD1 or TRBD2 (5 bases each). From germline, CDR1 is MDHEN and CDR2 SYDVKM. V shed 2 bases and J shed 0 bases, with 14 bases lying between them. The CDR3 is made up of 16 amino acids. CDR3 protein: CASSLVGDPSSYEQYF. The CDR3 nucleotides are TGTGCCAGCAGTTTAGTAGGGGACCCGAGCTCCTACGAGCAGTACTTC.

This clone has a single count. DNA for the CDR3: TGTGCCAGCAGCTCCCAGGGGGGGCACGAGCAGTACTTC. This gives the protein CASSSQGGHEQYF. The chain joins TRBV11-2 to TRBJ2-7; D possibly matches TRBD1 or TRBD2 (7 bases each). With 4 bases removed from V and 5 bases from J, the gap between germline ends came to 12 bases. Germline loops: CDR1 SGHAT, CDR2 FQNNGV. There are 13 residues in the CDR3.

This chain joins TRBV14 and TRBJ2-1; no definite D call. CDR1 is SGHDN, CDR2 FVKESK, per germline. The CDR3 runs 13 residues. V was trimmed by 5 bases and J by 12 bases, leaving 17 bases between them. CDR3 sequence: CASSAHYSTRQFF. The DNA of the CDR3 is TGTGCCAGCAGCGCCCATTATAGCACTCGGCAGTTCTTC.

The gene calls are TRBV13 and TRBJ1-5, with no clear D. The CDR3 consists of 12 residues. CDR1 and CDR2 (germline): PRHDT, FYEKMQ (reference sequence). With 5 bases removed from V and 5 bases from J, the gap between germline ends came to 7 bases. The CDR3 sequence is CASSLSHQPQHF. The CDR3 DNA follows: TGTGCCAGCAGCCTCAGCCATCAGCCCCAGCATTTT.

The gene calls are TRBV30 and TRBJ2-4; 8 nucleotides match TRBD2. Germline-derived CDR1 and CDR2 are GTSNPN and SVGIG (reference sequence). The CDR3 consists of 13 residues. Trimming cost V 0 bases and J 13 bases; bases outside gene matches: 8. The CDR3 coding sequence is TGTGCCTGGAGTGTACGAGCGGGAGCTTCCCAGTACTTC. This gives the protein CAWSVRAGASQYF. Full variable domain (missing parts from reference TRBV30 and TRBJ2-4): SQTIHQWPATLVQPVGSPLSLECTVEGTSNPNLYWYRQAAGRGLQLLFYSVGIGQISSEVPQNLSASRPQDRQFILSSKKLLLSDSGFYLCAWSVRAGASQYFGAGTRLSVL.

This clone has only one observation. The gene calls are TRBV14 and TRBJ2-7; TRBD2 matches 8 bases. Germline lookup yields CDR1 SGHDN and CDR2 FVKESK. V dropped 1 base and J dropped 7; count of bases not matched to a gene: 12. CDR3 length equals 16 residues. CDR3 bases: TGTGCCAGCAGCCAAGTTCAGACAGCCGGCGGGGGGGAGCAGTACTTC. Protein product: CASSQVQTAGGGEQYF.

V usage is TRBV4-3 and J usage is TRBJ1-6; TRBD1 matches at 7 bases. Germline V gives CDR1 LGHNA, CDR2 YSLEER. CDR3 size: 14 residues. The ends lost 5 bases at V and 7 bases at J; junction bases unmatched: 5. The CDR3 coding sequence is TGCGCCAGCAGCTCCAGGGGGTGGAATTCACCCCTCCACTTT. It encodes CASSSRGWNSPLHF.

V gene TRBV7-9 combines with J gene TRBJ1-2, with unresolved D. The CDR3 consists of 15 residues. Trimming removed 1 base at V and 3 bases at J, with 12 bases between. Germline CDR1 is SEHNR and CDR2 is FQNEAQ (reference sequence). The CDR3 sequence: CASSLGVSGHYGYTF. In DNA form, the CDR3 reads TGTGCCAGCAGCTTAGGAGTCTCGGGTCACTATGGCTACACCTTC. The full variable domain, its missing parts supplied by reference TRBV7-9 and TRBJ1-2, is DTGVSQNPRHKITKRGQNVTFRCDPISEHNRLYWYRQTLGQGPEFLTYFQNEAQLEKSRLLSDRFSAERPKGSFSTLEIQRTEQGDSAMYLCASSLGVSGHYGYTFGSGTRLTVV.

By frequency in the sample, this clone is medium-sized. This chain joins TRBV7-3 and TRBJ2-3; D unclear. The V end lost 3 bases, the J end lost 4 bases, and 17 bases lay between the germline ends. This CDR3 has 16 amino acids. The V gene's germline CDR1 is SGHTA and CDR2 FQGTGA. This chain's CDR3 is CASSLGFGVGPDTQYF. The CDR3 bases are TGTGCCAGCAGCTTGGGTTTTGGGGTCGGTCCAGATACGCAGTATTTT. The complete variable domain, with remaining parts taken from reference TRBV7-3 and TRBJ2-3, reads GAGVSQTPSNKVTEKGKYVELRCDPISGHTALYWYRQSLGQGPEFLIYFQGTGAADDSGLPNDRFFAVRPEGSVSTLKIQRTERGDSAVYLCASSLGFGVGPDTQYFGPGTRLTVL.

The V gene is TRBV11-2, the J gene TRBJ2-2, with 7 bases identical to TRBD1. This CDR3 spans 15 amino acids. With V trimmed by 5 bases and J by 3 bases, 6 bases remained unmatched. Per the germline V gene, CDR1 is SGHAT and CDR2 is FQNNGV. The CDR3 region has the DNA TGTGCCAGCAGCAAGAGGGGGCAGGACACCGGGGAGCTGTTTTTT. As protein: CASSKRGQDTGELFF.

The chain employs TRBV12-3 or TRBV12-4 and TRBJ1-1, with D unclear. V was clipped by 3 bases and J by 7 bases, with 6 bases between them. The CDR3 contains 11 residues. The CDR3 coding sequence is TGTGCCAGCAGTTTTGGGCATGAAGCTTTCTTT. Its protein product is CASSFGHEAFF.

This rearrangement joins TRBV5-8 to TRBJ2-4, with a possible D match to TRBD2 (5 bases). The CDR3 covers 16 residues. Trimming cost V 3 bases and J 0 bases, with 13 bases left between them. The germline V gene has CDR1 SGHTS and CDR2 YDEGEE. The CDR3 sequence: CASSSPGTLAKNIQYF. The CDR3 DNA sequence: TGTGCCAGCAGCTCACCGGGAACCCTAGCCAAAAACATTCAGTACTTC.

V is TRBV5-1 and J is TRBJ2-2, with 7 bases identical to TRBD2. This CDR3 region has 15 residues. J was trimmed by 5 bases and V by 1 base; bases with no gene match: 5. Germline CDR1 SGHRS, CDR2 YFSETQ. The CDR3 DNA sequence: TGCGCCAGCAGCTTGTCGGCTAGCGGAACCGGGGAGCTGTTTTTT. This encodes CASSLSASGTGELFF.

The V gene is TRBV7-3, the J gene TRBJ2-1, with D possibly matching TRBD2 (5 bases). Trimming pared 5 bases from V and 2 bases from J, leaving 16 bases between. The CDR3 is made up of 16 amino acids. Germline CDR1 is SGHTA and CDR2 is FQGTGA. The CDR3 loop is CASSERAGPPYNEQFF. The CDR3 coding sequence is TGTGCCAGCAGCGAAAGGGCGGGTCCGCCCTACAATGAGCAGTTCTTC.

This chain uses TRBV30 with TRBJ1-1; D possibly corresponds to TRBD1 (5 bases). This CDR3 is built from 15 residues. Germline CDR1 reads GTSNPN; CDR2 reads SVGIG (reference sequence). V gave up 0 bases and J gave up 2 bases, with 13 bases separating them. CDR3 residues: CAWSVGGKGNTEAFF. The CDR3 nucleotides are TGTGCCTGGAGTGTGGGGGGGAAAGGAAACACTGAAGCTTTCTTT.

The chain is built from TRBV7-2 and TRBJ2-7, with a possible D match to TRBD1 (6 bases). Looked up from germline, CDR1 is SGHTA and CDR2 is FQGNSA. This CDR3 spans 14 amino acids. V lost 5 bases to trimming and J lost 3 bases, with 14 bases between them. CDR3 sequence: CASSPRGFIYEQYF. In DNA, the CDR3 is TGTGCCAGCAGCCCTAGGGGGTTCATCTACGAGCAGTACTTC. The variable domain in full, completed from reference TRBV7-2 and TRBJ2-7, reads GAGVSQSPSNKVTEKGKDVELRCDPISGHTALYWYRQSLGQGLEFLIYFQGNSAPDKSGLPSDRFSAERTGGSVSTLTIQRTQQEDSAVYLCASSPRGFIYEQYFGPGTRLTVT.

V gene TRBV1 combines with J gene TRBJ1-2. TRBV1 is given as a pseudogene. The CDR3 is made up of 11 amino acids. The DNA for the CDR3 is TGCACCAGCAGCCTGGGCGGGACCTACACCTTC. Protein sequence: CTSSLGGTYTF.

This clone is a singleton in its sample. The genes are TRBV28 and TRBJ1-2; D ambiguous. This CDR3 has 13 amino acids. CDR1 and CDR2 from the germline V gene are MDHEN and SYDVKM. Between the trimmed V and J ends, which lost 6 bases and 6 bases, there was a span of 14 bases. As DNA, the CDR3 is TGTGCCAGCAGCGACTTATGGGGAAATGGCTACACCTTC. Its translation: CASSDLWGNGYTF.

The CDR3 DNA follows: TGTGCCAGTAGTGTTGGGGGAGGATCTGGGGCCAACGTCCTGACTTTC. This encodes CASSVGGGSGANVLTF. V and J are TRBV19 and TRBJ2-6, with a possible D match to TRBD2 (6 bases). CDR1 is LNHDA and CDR2 is SQIVND in the germline V gene (reference sequence). The germline V and J ends were trimmed by 5 bases and 1 base, with 12 bases remaining between them. The CDR3 is made up of 16 amino acids.

V and J are TRBV12-3 or TRBV12-4 and TRBJ1-5; D gene uncertain. The CDR3 loop spans 12 amino acids. The V end lost 1 base, the J end lost 6 bases, and 4 bases lay between the germline ends. The CDR3 spells CASSLDIQPQHF. CDR3 nucleotides: TGTGCCAGCAGTTTAGATATTCAGCCCCAGCATTTT.

The rearrangement links TRBV2 to TRBJ2-2; D is possibly TRBD2 (7 bases). V lost 2 bases and J 4 bases, leaving 23 bases between the germline ends. This CDR3 region has 19 residues. The V gene's germline CDR1 is SNHLY and CDR2 FYNNEI. Here the CDR3 DNA reads TGTGCCAGCAGTGAAAGGTCGATGGGGGGGGCCCGGGTCACCGGGGAGCTGTTTTTT. It yields the protein CASSERSMGGARVTGELFF.

The chain has TRBV27 and TRBJ1-1; the D is unclear. The V end lost 5 bases, the J end lost 1 base, and 11 bases lay between the germline ends. This CDR3 region has 14 residues. CDR1 and CDR2 from the germline V gene are MNHEY and SMNVEV (reference sequence). The DNA of the CDR3 is TGTGCCAGCAGTCCCGGACGCTCGAACACTGAAGCTTTCTTT. Translating gives CASSPGRSNTEAFF.

V is TRBV3-1 (or the pseudogene TRBV3-2) and J is TRBJ2-1; D might be TRBD2 (6 bases). This CDR3 is 15 amino acids long. V was shortened by 3 bases and J by 0 bases, with 9 bases between the two germline ends. CDR1 is LGHDT, CDR2 YNNKEL, per germline (reference sequence). The CDR3 coding sequence is TGTGCCAGCAGCCACGCCGGGAGCTCCTACAATGAGCAGTTCTTC. Encoded protein: CASSHAGSSYNEQFF.

The genes are TRBV27 and TRBJ2-7, with 9 bases that match TRBD1. Germline values: CDR1 MNHEY, CDR2 SMNVEV (reference sequence). The length of the CDR3 is 16 residues. V gave up 3 bases and J gave up 6 bases; unmatched junction bases: 12. The CDR3 DNA reads as TGTGCCAGCAGTTTCCTACAGGGGGCTAAGGGTCGCGAGCAGTACTTC. As protein: CASSFLQGAKGREQYF.

The chain has TRBV30 and TRBJ1-1; 8 bases map to TRBD1. The CDR3 totals 13 residues. The V segment lost 4 bases and the J segment 7 bases; nucleotides outside the gene matches: 8. Germline loops: CDR1 GTSNPN, CDR2 SVGIG (reference sequence). The CDR3 nucleotides read TGTGCCTGGATGGGGACAGGTCCTTTTGAAGCTTTCTTT. Translating gives CAWMGTGPFEAFF. The full variable domain, with the rest looked up from reference TRBV30 and TRBJ1-1, is SQTIHQWPATLVQPVGSPLSLECTVEGTSNPNLYWYRQAAGRGLQLLFYSVGIGQISSEVPQNLSASRPQDRQFILSSKKLLLSDSGFYLCAWMGTGPFEAFFGQGTRLTVV.

This clone was seen a single time. The rearrangement uses TRBV28 and TRBJ1-5, with 9 bases fitting TRBD1. V lost 6 bases to trimming and J lost 5 bases; unmatched junction nucleotides: 11. The CDR3 has 16 amino acids. Per germline, CDR1 MDHEN and CDR2 SYDVKM. The CDR3, as DNA: TGTGCCAGCAGGGGAACTCGGACAGGGGACCATCAGCCCCAGCATTTT. Translating it yields CASRGTRTGDHQPQHF.

This clone was detected only a few times. The chain is built from TRBV11-3 and TRBJ2-7; 13 nucleotides match TRBD2. V shed 5 bases, J shed 6 bases, and the junction held 13 bases outside the gene matches. Germline V CDR1 and CDR2: SGHNT, YENEEA. This CDR3 has 17 residues. The CDR3 DNA follows: TGTGCCAGCAGCCCCGGGACTAGCGGGACCCTAACCCCCGAGCAGTACTTC. It translates to CASSPGTSGTLTPEQYF. Based on the CDR3 plus reference TRBV11-3 and TRBJ2-7, the full variable domain is EAGVVQSPRYKIIEKKQPVAFWCNPISGHNTLYWYLQNLGQGPELLIRYENEEAVDDSQLPKDRFSAERLKGVDSTLKIQPAELGDSAVYLCASSPGTSGTLTPEQYFGPGTRLTVT.

J is TRBJ1-2 and V is TRBV6-2 or TRBV6-3; D remains ambiguous. From germline, CDR1 is MNHEY and CDR2 SVGEGT. V lost 5 bases and J lost 3, with 10 bases in between. CDR3 length equals 13 residues. Here the CDR3 reads CASSDWRDYGYTF. In nucleotides, the CDR3 is TGTGCCAGCAGTGATTGGAGGGACTATGGCTACACCTTC.